This TCR beta chain was captured in a study of blood T cells in healthy people across ages. As regards this clonotype: Its antigen is not known.

General study results and limits: Per million T cells, the diversity of TCR beta decreased roughly linearly as age advanced. Estimates based on one million T cells were treated as lower bounds.

A sample-barcoded 5' primer and a J-beta primer mix were used in a second PCR of about 7 to 12 cycles. TCRdb reanalysed the 5' RACE reads using MiXCR and keeps one entry per CDR3 protein. Of 1.8 million or so distinct CDR3 sequences in the sample, roughly two fifths were seen once. V lost 5 bases to trimming and J lost 2 bases, with 10 bases between them. The CDR3 has 13 amino acids. CDR1 is MNHEY and CDR2 is SMNVEV in the germline V gene (reference sequence). The TCR originated in a human donor in good health. This sequence joins TRBV27 and TRBJ2-7; D remains unclear. The sequenced sample consisted of blood. The CDR3 reads CASSPQIPYEQYF. In DNA, the CDR3 is TGTGCCAGCAGTCCACAAATACCCTACGAGCAGTACTTC.